A single sample is the source of the 5 T cell receptor beta chains below, sequenced in a study of T-cell memory formation after mild COVID-19. TCRdb reprocessed the 5' RACE reads via MiXCR and lists one record per CDR3 protein. The table shows 200,000 to 250,000 distinct CDR3 sequences, with around a tenth occurring only once. The sequencing input was PBMCs or a T cell subset sorted from them (not recorded which). The receptors stem from a man younger than 35 who had mild COVID-19 (a few samples of this study predate the infection). Cell type and time point are not known.

The chain has TRBV7-9 and TRBJ2-1; D is undetermined. The CDR3 length is 12 residues. The germline V gene has CDR1 SEHNR and CDR2 FQNEAQ (reference sequence). With 5 bases removed from V and 12 bases from J, the gap between germline ends came to 14 bases. The DNA for the CDR3 is TGTGCCAGCAGCCCCCAGTACCTAGGGCAGTTCTTC. It is translated as CASSPQYLGQFF.

This clonotype was counted a few times. The genes are TRBV6-6 and TRBJ2-2; no definite D call. Germline V gene lookup returns CDR1 MNHNY and CDR2 SVGAGI (reference sequence). The V and J ends lost 0 bases and 6 bases respectively, with 14 bases between them. The CDR3 runs to 16 residues. As DNA, the CDR3 is TGTGCCAGCAGTTACTCGAATCCTGGGGTTGCCGGGGAGCTGTTTTTT. It specifies CASSYSNPGVAGELFF.

The chain's CDR3 is CASSSRTGPNQPQHF. CDR3 nucleotides: TGTGCCAGCAGCTCCCGGACAGGGCCCAATCAGCCCCAGCATTTT. V gene TRBV7-8 combines with J gene TRBJ1-5; 8 bases fit TRBD1. Germline V gene data show CDR1 as SGHVS and CDR2 as FQNEAQ. The CDR3 extends over 15 amino acids. The junction had 5 bases not matched to a gene; V was cut back by 4 bases and J by 3 bases.

In its sample, this clonotype was seen a few times. CDR3 nucleotides: TGTGCCAGCAGTTTTAGGCAGTATAATGAAAAACTGTTTTTT. This encodes CASSFRQYNEKLFF. The rearrangement joins TRBV12-3 or TRBV12-4 to TRBJ1-4; D not certain. V was shortened by 3 bases and J by 4 bases, with 9 bases between the two germline ends. The CDR3 runs 14 residues.

Ten or more counts support this clonotype. This chain uses TRBV15 with TRBJ2-2; D gene uncertain. Germline loops: CDR1 LNHNV, CDR2 YYDKDF (reference sequence). CDR3 length equals 17 residues. The V end was cut by 0 bases, the J end by 4 bases, with 15 bases between. The CDR3 protein is CATSRDRHSGFTGELFF. In DNA form, the CDR3 reads TGTGCCACCAGCAGAGATCGGCACAGTGGATTCACCGGGGAGCTGTTTTTT.